This TCR beta chain was observed in a study of prognosis after radiotherapy for stage I lung cancer. On the study more broadly: Patients with tumors diagnosed as squamous cell carcinoma numbered 6 to 8, and those with adenocarcinoma twelve. In a few patients, distant metastases developed after radiotherapy (median around seven months), whereas roughly 15 patients showed no significant progression. Whole-study results and caveats: With medians of roughly 10,000 versus 7,000, unique TCR clone counts fell after stereotactic body radiation therapy.

With two-round multiplex PCR, TCR beta CDR3 sequences were amplified from genomic DNA. Round one of PCR was performed, and it used primers specific to each TRBV and TRBJ gene. Each CDR3 protein gets one entry after TCRdb re-called the multiplex PCR reads with MiXCR. The sample has some 25,000 distinct CDR3 sequences; around 36% are singletons. A word on this clonotype: Antigen unknown.

The material was PBMCs, obtained before or after stereotactic body radiation therapy (not recorded which). The sequence derives from a donor aged 50 or older with non-small cell lung cancer.

CDR3 sequence (DNA): TGTGCCAGCGGCCAGGGGAGACTATATGGCTACACCTTC. As protein: CASGQGRLYGYTF. The chain combines TRBV28 with TRBJ1-2, with D maybe TRBD1 (6 bases). V lost 8 bases, J lost 5 bases, and 15 bases lay in between. The germline gives CDR1 MDHEN, CDR2 SYDVKM. This CDR3 has 13 residues.